The sequence of this TCR beta chain was determined in a study of blood T cell repertoires in COVID-19. Study as a whole: Sources were T cells, B-cell-depleted T cells, or PBMCs; the material itself was cDNA or gDNA.

Trimming took 4 bases from V and 2 from J, leaving 18 bases between them. CDR1 MNHEY and CDR2 SMNVEV come from the germline V gene (reference sequence). The CDR3 extends over 18 amino acids. Membership in each cohort depended on participant-reported clinical history. Recovered status applied to Cohort 3 donors who had two consecutive negative PCRs. It also applied to those with clearance or with symptom resolution. The protocol was immunoSEQ multiplex PCR, while the TCRdb copy is restricted to in-frame clones and leaves out a portion. The data show about 130,000 clones, roughly 83% seen once. What was sequenced was PBMCs or T cells enriched from blood (not recorded which). The sequence was collected from a man between 45 and 60 years old who had recovered from COVID-19. This sequence joins TRBV27 and TRBJ2-6; weak D call: TRBD2 (6 bases). The CDR3 DNA sequence: TGTGCCAGCAGTTCACGGGGCAGGGACTGGGCTGGGGCCAACGTCCTGACTTTC. Its translation is CASSSRGRDWAGANVLTF.